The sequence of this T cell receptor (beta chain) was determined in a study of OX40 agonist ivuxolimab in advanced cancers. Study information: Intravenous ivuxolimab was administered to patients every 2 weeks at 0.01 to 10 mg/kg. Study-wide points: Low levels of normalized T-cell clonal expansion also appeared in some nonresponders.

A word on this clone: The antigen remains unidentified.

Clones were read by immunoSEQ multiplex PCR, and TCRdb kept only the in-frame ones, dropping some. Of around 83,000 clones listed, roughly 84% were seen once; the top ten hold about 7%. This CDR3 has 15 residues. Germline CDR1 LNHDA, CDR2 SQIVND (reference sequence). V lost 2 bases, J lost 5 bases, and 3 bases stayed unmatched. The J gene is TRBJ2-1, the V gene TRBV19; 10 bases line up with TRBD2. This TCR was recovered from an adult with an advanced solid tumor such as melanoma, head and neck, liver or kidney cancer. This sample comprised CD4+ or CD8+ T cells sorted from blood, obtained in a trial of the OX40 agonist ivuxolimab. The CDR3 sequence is CASSILAGGHNEQFF. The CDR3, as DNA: TGTGCCAGTAGTATATTAGCGGGGGGCCACAATGAGCAGTTCTTC.